Below, 31 T cell receptor beta chains from the same sample are listed, as sequenced in a study of OX40 agonist ivuxolimab in advanced cancers. The data were produced by immunoSEQ multiplex PCR, yet TCRdb's version contains in-frame clones alone and is incomplete. This table holds tens of thousands of clones, 65% to 85% found once. The sequencing here drew on CD4+ or CD8+ T cells sorted from blood, taken in a trial of the OX40 agonist ivuxolimab. Source of these receptors: an adult with an advanced solid tumor such as melanoma, head and neck, liver or kidney cancer.

The gene calls are TRBV6-5 and TRBJ2-7; TRBD2 agrees at 9 bases. Unmatched junction bases numbered 3, after V lost 0 bases and J lost 0 bases. This CDR3 is built from 16 residues. Germline CDR1 MNHEY, CDR2 SVGAGI. The CDR3 reads CASSYSSSGISYEQYF. The CDR3 DNA follows: TGTGCCAGCAGTTACTCGTCTAGCGGGATCTCCTACGAGCAGTACTTC.

The chain links TRBV5-1 to TRBJ2-3; 8 nucleotides align to TRBD2. The CDR3 extends over 15 amino acids. In germline, CDR1 is SGHRS, CDR2 YFSETQ. V was pared by 0 bases and J by 5 bases, with 5 bases of the junction left unmatched. As DNA, the CDR3 is TGCGCCAGCAGCTTGGTAGGGACTAGACAAGATACGCAGTATTTT. Amino acids: CASSLVGTRQDTQYF.

The V call is TRBV25-1, the J call TRBJ1-1; possibly TRBD1 for D (6 bases). Germline V gene data show CDR1 as MGHDK and CDR2 as SYGVNS. The length of the CDR3 is 15 residues. V dropped 1 base and J dropped 0 bases, with 9 bases sitting between them. The CDR3 sequence: CASSELGAVNTEAFF. In DNA, the CDR3 is TGTGCCAGCAGTGAATTGGGGGCAGTGAACACTGAAGCTTTCTTT.

The rearrangement uses TRBV27 and TRBJ2-1; 8 nucleotides agree with TRBD2. CDR1 is MNHEY and CDR2 is SMNVEV in the germline V gene (reference sequence). Trimming removed 2 bases from V and 2 bases from J; junction bases left unmatched: 2. This CDR3 comprises 15 residues. Here the CDR3 reads CASSLAGGAYNEQFF. The CDR3 DNA is TGTGCCAGCAGTTTAGCGGGGGGAGCCTACAATGAGCAGTTCTTC.

In its sample, this clone was seen once. This chain uses TRBV9 with TRBJ2-7; 10 bases fit TRBD2. This CDR3 spans 17 amino acids. Germline-derived CDR1 and CDR2 are SGDLS and YYNGEE. The ends lost 0 bases at V and 6 bases at J; junction bases unmatched: 12. The CDR3 DNA reads as TGTGCCAGCAGCGTAGAGGCTAGCGGGAGATGGGCAGGCGAGCAGTACTTC. Its translation is CASSVEASGRWAGEQYF.

J is TRBJ1-4 and V is TRBV11-2; D not resolved. CDR1 is SGHAT, CDR2 FQNNGV, per germline. The germline V and J ends were trimmed by 6 bases and 0 bases, with 11 bases remaining between them. The CDR3 is 15 residues long. The CDR3 protein is CASRAQSATNEKLFF. The CDR3 nucleotides are TGTGCCAGCAGAGCCCAGAGTGCAACTAATGAAAAACTGTTTTTT.

V usage is TRBV27 and J usage is TRBJ2-7; 8 nucleotides agree with TRBD2. V dropped 5 bases and J dropped 0; count of bases not matched to a gene: 18. Germline CDR1 MNHEY, CDR2 SMNVEV (reference sequence). CDR3 length: 19 amino acids. CDR3 bases: TGTGCCAGCAGTCCCCGAAATAGCGGGGCCCGAGGTAGCTCCTACGAGCAGTACTTC. Residues: CASSPRNSGARGSSYEQYF.

The chain's CDR3 is CASSVGTASGANVLTF. For the CDR3, the DNA is TGTGCCAGCAGCGTAGGGACAGCCTCTGGGGCCAACGTCCTGACTTTC. The chain joins TRBV9 to TRBJ2-6; maybe TRBD1 (6 bases). In germline, CDR1 is SGDLS, CDR2 YYNGEE. The CDR3 is 16 residues long. V was shortened by 0 bases and J by 0 bases, with 7 bases between the two germline ends. The entire variable domain, with the rest obtained from reference TRBV9 and TRBJ2-6, is as follows: DSGVTQTPKHLITATGQRVTLRCSPRSGDLSVYWYQQSLDQGLQFLIQYYNGEERAKGNILERFSAQQFPDLHSELNLSSLELGDSALYFCASSVGTASGANVLTFGAGSRLTVL.

The chain is built from TRBV7-9 and TRBJ1-1; 7 positions agree with TRBD1. CDR1 SEHNR and CDR2 FQNEAQ come from the germline V gene (reference sequence). CDR3 length equals 15 residues. V lost 5 bases, J lost 6 bases, and 12 bases stayed unmatched. CDR3 region: CASSQETGAGPEAFF. The CDR3, as DNA: TGTGCCAGCAGCCAAGAAACAGGGGCTGGCCCTGAAGCTTTCTTT.

The chain couples TRBV4-3 to TRBJ2-1; D ambiguous. V was shortened by 1 base and J by 4 bases, with 14 bases between the two germline ends. CDR1 is LGHNA, CDR2 YSLEER, per germline. This CDR3 contains 16 residues. As DNA, the CDR3 is TGCGCCAGCAGCCAAGTTAACGACCCCATATACAATGAGCAGTTCTTC. Encoded protein: CASSQVNDPIYNEQFF.

The chain couples TRBV11-2 to TRBJ2-1, with TRBD2 matching over 10 bases. Germline V gene data show CDR1 as SGHAT and CDR2 as FQNNGV. CDR3 length: 18 amino acids. V dropped 4 bases and J dropped 8; count of bases not matched to a gene: 17. The CDR3 DNA reads TGTGCCAGCAGCTGGAGGGCCGGGGAAGCGGGGGGGCCGTATGAGCAGTTCTTC. This codes for CASSWRAGEAGGPYEQFF.

The chain joins TRBV6-1 to TRBJ2-2; 12 bases agree with TRBD2. Germline V gene sequence: CDR1 MNHNS, CDR2 SASEGT. The CDR3 is 16 residues long. With V trimmed by 4 bases and J by 4 bases, 4 bases remained unmatched. In DNA form, the CDR3 reads TGTGCCAGCAGTGCCCTAGCGGGGGGGAGCACCGGGGAGCTGTTTTTT. Encoded protein: CASSALAGGSTGELFF.

This clone has a handful of counts. The J gene is TRBJ1-4, the V gene TRBV6-1; 9 bases are shared with TRBD1. Germline CDR1 MNHNS, CDR2 SASEGT. Trimming removed 4 bases from V and 0 bases from J; junction bases left unmatched: 3. CDR3 length: 16 residues. This CDR3 reads CASSAGQGTTNEKLFF. The CDR3 DNA is TGTGCCAGCAGTGCCGGACAGGGGACAACTAATGAAAAACTGTTTTTT.

The chain joins TRBV4-1 to TRBJ2-1; TRBD2 aligns across 10 bases. The V gene end was trimmed by 2 bases and the J gene end by 12 bases; junction bases not matched to a gene: 16. Germline V CDR1 and CDR2: MGHRA, YSYEKL. CDR3 length: 17 amino acids. This CDR3 reads CASSQRAAPSGSLLQFF. The DNA for the CDR3 is TGCGCCAGCAGCCAAAGGGCTGCGCCTAGCGGGAGTTTATTGCAGTTCTTC.

This chain links TRBV27 with TRBJ2-7; TRBD2 might be the D (6 bases). The CDR3 runs 16 residues. The V gene lost 0 bases and the J gene lost 3 bases, with 15 bases spanning the gap. CDR1 MNHEY and CDR2 SMNVEV come from the germline V gene (reference sequence). The DNA for the CDR3 is TGTGCCAGCAGTTTATCGTCGGGAGTAGTCATCTACGAGCAGTACTTC. It is translated as CASSLSSGVVIYEQYF.

The chain carries TRBV5-1 and TRBJ2-2; 7 bases agree with TRBD1. The CDR3 is made up of 14 amino acids. Germline CDR1 reads SGHRS; CDR2 reads YFSETQ. V lost 5 bases and J lost 3; bases outside the gene matches: 4. The CDR3 spells CASRTGQYTGELFF. The DNA of the CDR3 is TGCGCCAGCAGAACGGGACAGTACACCGGGGAGCTGTTTTTT.

The V gene is TRBV7-9, the J gene TRBJ1-2; TRBD1 aligns across 11 bases. The J segment lost 4 bases and the V segment lost 5 bases, leaving 9 bases of the junction unmatched. Germline V gives CDR1 SEHNR, CDR2 FQNEAQ (reference sequence). The CDR3 is made up of 16 amino acids. As DNA, the CDR3 is TGTGCCAGCAGCGGGAGGACAGGGGGCTTCCTCTATGGCTACACCTTC. It specifies CASSGRTGGFLYGYTF.

The J gene is TRBJ1-3, the V gene TRBV25-1; D uncertain. The CDR3 runs to 14 residues. Germline V lookup: CDR1 MGHDK, CDR2 SYGVNS. V lost 2 bases, J lost 4 bases, and 9 bases lay in between. Written as DNA, the CDR3 is TGTGCCAGCAGTGAAAGGACTACCGGAAACACCATATATTTT. Translation gives CASSERTTGNTIYF.

This chain uses TRBV7-9 with TRBJ1-2; D unclear. V lost 1 base, J lost 0 bases, and 6 bases lay in between. Germline V gene data show CDR1 as SEHNR and CDR2 as FQNEAQ (reference sequence). The CDR3 contains 14 residues. CDR3 nucleotide sequence: TGTGCCAGCAGCTTAGGACACCCTAACTATGGCTACACCTTC. It specifies CASSLGHPNYGYTF.

The gene calls are TRBV6-1 and TRBJ1-6; TRBD1 matches at 7 bases. Germline trimming cut 3 bases from V and 0 bases from J; bases unmatched to any gene: 5. Germline loops: CDR1 MNHNS, CDR2 SASEGT. There are 17 residues in the CDR3. CDR3 nucleotides: TGTGCCAGCAGTGACCCGACAGGGAGCTCCTATAATTCACCCCTCCACTTT. Its translation: CASSDPTGSSYNSPLHF.

The chain employs TRBV27 and TRBJ1-2; D call uncertain. V was pared by 1 base and J by 8 bases, with 14 bases between. This CDR3 region has 14 residues. Germline-derived CDR1 and CDR2 are MNHEY and SMNVEV (reference sequence). The CDR3 DNA is TGTGCCAGCAGTTTATACAGCCACGTGGGGGGCTACACCTTC. Protein sequence: CASSLYSHVGGYTF.

This clone has just one count. The V and J genes are TRBV9 and TRBJ2-4; 7 nucleotides match TRBD1. The CDR3 consists of 15 residues. Germline V gene lookup returns CDR1 SGDLS and CDR2 YYNGEE. J was trimmed by 1 base and V by 3 bases; bases with no gene match: 4. CDR3 residues: CASSASQGAKNIQYF. Written as DNA, the CDR3 is TGTGCCAGCAGCGCCTCACAGGGGGCCAAAAACATTCAGTACTTC.

The chain has TRBV9 and TRBJ2-3, with D possibly matching TRBD2 (5 bases). V was trimmed by 6 bases and J by 3 bases, leaving 17 bases between them. CDR1 is SGDLS and CDR2 is YYNGEE in the germline V gene. CDR3 length: 15 residues. The CDR3, as DNA: TGTGCCAGCACCCTCGGGTCCGAGGGTACAGATACGCAGTATTTT. This sequence encodes CASTLGSEGTDTQYF.

This clone was seen only once. The CDR3 region is CASSQVNMQYF. The CDR3 coding sequence is TGCGCCAGCAGCCAAGTCAATATGCAGTACTTC. This chain connects TRBV4-1 to TRBJ2-7, with no clear D. CDR3 length equals 11 residues. Germline V gene data show CDR1 as MGHRA and CDR2 as YSYEKL. Trimming left V 1 base short and J 9 bases short, with 7 bases between.

This clone was seen just once. The chain has TRBV28 and TRBJ1-1; D is unclear. Between the trimmed V and J ends, which lost 6 bases and 1 base, there was a span of 6 bases. Germline V lookup: CDR1 MDHEN, CDR2 SYDVKM. The CDR3 loop spans 12 amino acids. Here the CDR3 DNA reads TGTGCCAGCAGCCTTCAGAACACTGAAGCTTTCTTT. This gives the protein CASSLQNTEAFF.

CDR3 in DNA: TGCAGCGTTGAAATTAGGCGGTACACCGGGGAGCTGTTTTTT. This gives the protein CSVEIRRYTGELFF. The V call is TRBV29-1, the J call TRBJ2-2; D unclear. CDR3 length: 14 residues. Looked up from germline, CDR1 is SQVTM and CDR2 is ANQGSEA. Trimming took 2 bases from V and 3 from J, leaving 10 bases between them.

The V and J genes are TRBV2 and TRBJ1-2; D not resolved. The CDR3 runs 15 residues. V was clipped by 0 bases and J by 0 bases, with 8 bases between them. Germline assignment: CDR1 SNHLY and CDR2 FYNNEI. CDR3 nucleotide sequence: TGTGCCAGCAGTGAAGCAGGTGAACCTAACTATGGCTACACCTTC. This translates into CASSEAGEPNYGYTF.

V gene TRBV6-6 combines with J gene TRBJ1-1; D gene unclear. The V gene's germline CDR1 is MNHNY and CDR2 SVGAGI (reference sequence). V was trimmed by 5 bases and J by 0 bases, leaving 7 bases between them. The CDR3 covers 13 residues. The CDR3 here is CASSTGMNTEAFF. The CDR3 region has the DNA TGTGCCAGCAGTACCGGTATGAACACTGAAGCTTTCTTT.

This chain connects TRBV27 to TRBJ2-2; tentative D call: TRBD1 (6 bases). This CDR3 has 14 residues. Trimming left V 4 bases short and J 6 bases short, with 12 bases between. CDR1 and CDR2 from the germline V gene are MNHEY and SMNVEV (reference sequence). In nucleotides, the CDR3 is TGTGCCAGCAGTTCACAGGGTATATCCGGGGAGCTGTTTTTT. Translating gives CASSSQGISGELFF.

The chain recombines TRBV12-5 with TRBJ2-1, with unresolved D. Trimming pared 5 bases from V and 6 bases from J, leaving 14 bases between. The germline V gene encodes CDR1 LGHNT and CDR2 FRNRAP. This CDR3 comprises 14 residues. CDR3 amino acids: CASGGDSIGNEQFF. The CDR3 nucleotides read TGTGCTAGTGGTGGTGACTCGATCGGCAATGAGCAGTTCTTC.

The V and J genes are TRBV30 and TRBJ2-3, with D possibly being TRBD1 or TRBD2 (6 bases each). CDR1 and CDR2 (germline): GTSNPN, SVGIG (reference sequence). The CDR3 is 15 amino acids. Deletions cut 0 bases from V and 1 base from J, with 11 bases between. The CDR3 nucleotides read TGTGCCTGGAGTGTATGGGGGGCTGGCACAGATACGCAGTATTTT. Encoded protein: CAWSVWGAGTDTQYF. The variable domain in full, with the rest retrieved from reference TRBV30 and TRBJ2-3, is SQTIHQWPATLVQPVGSPLSLECTVEGTSNPNLYWYRQAAGRGLQLLFYSVGIGQISSEVPQNLSASRPQDRQFILSSKKLLLSDSGFYLCAWSVWGAGTDTQYFGPGTRLTVL.